The clone carrying this T cell receptor beta chain occurred a few times. Antigen unknown. The investigators amplified TCR beta CDR3 regions from RNA transcripts. First-round RT-PCR of the TCR CDR3 relied on the HTBI primer set. MiXCR, run by TCRdb on the multiplex PCR reads, gives a single entry per CDR3 protein. The sample contains 300,000 to 400,000 distinct CDR3 sequences, about a fifth of which appear only once. V dropped 0 bases and J dropped 4; count of bases not matched to a gene: 4. The CDR3 length is 14 residues. CDR1 is SQVTM and CDR2 is ANQGSEA in the germline V gene. The data belong to a study of T cells in Graves' hyperthyroidism and ophthalmopathy. General study findings and limits: Blood samples included most of the expanded thyroid clonotypes exceeding 0.001.

Criteria for exclusion of patients were uncontrolled infection, other autoimmune disease, pregnancy or lactation. Thyroid ultrasound, orbital computed tomography, clinical symptoms, and serum thyroxine and TRAb underpinned diagnoses. Source material: blood. The V gene is TRBV29-1, the J gene TRBJ1-2; 8 bases are a match to TRBD1. This TCR derives from a man younger than 30 with Graves' ophthalmopathy. This CDR3 reads CSVEEGTGFYGYTF. CDR3 bases: TGCAGCGTTGAAGAGGGGACAGGATTCTATGGCTACACCTTC. The complete variable domain, with remaining parts taken from reference TRBV29-1 and TRBJ1-2, reads SAVISQKPSRDICQRGTSLTIQCQVDSQVTMMFWYRQQPGQSLTLIATANQGSEATYESGFVIDKFPISRPNLTFSTLTVSNMSPEDSSIYLCSVEEGTGFYGYTFGSGTRLTVV.